Each of the 10 T cell receptor beta chains below was sequenced from the same sample in a study of Ad26.COV2.S vaccination and SARS-CoV-2 variants. Documented treatment: around 19 received Ad26.COV2.S at low or high dose, single or two shots; five or six received placebo; per-sample allocation not given. The study sampled participants on day 63 after the first vaccine or placebo injection. The protocol was immunoSEQ multiplex PCR, while the TCRdb copy is restricted to in-frame clones and leaves out a portion. The sample consists of roughly 500,000 clones, approximately 88% of them appearing once. This specimen consisted of peripheral blood, obtained in a trial of Ad26.COV2.S vaccine versus placebo. The origin of the receptors is a person between 18 and 65 years old who received the Ad26.COV2.S COVID-19 vaccine or a placebo.

Concerning this clone itself: Other DNA sequences in this sample translate to the same CDR3. CDR3 nucleotide sequence: TGTGCCAGCAGTCTGACGAACACCGGGGAGCTGTTTTTT. The encoded protein is CASSLTNTGELFF. The V call is TRBV7-3, the J call TRBJ2-2; D gene ambiguous. The CDR3 runs 13 residues. CDR1 SGHTA and CDR2 FQGTGA come from the germline V gene. Trimming took 6 bases from V and 0 from J, leaving 5 bases between them.

The V gene is TRBV7-6, the J gene TRBJ2-7; D remains unclear. CDR3 length: 12 amino acids. Trimming removed 0 bases from V and 6 bases from J, with 6 bases in between. Germline values: CDR1 SGHVS, CDR2 FNYEAQ. The CDR3 DNA reads as TGTGCCAGCAGCTTAGCGCTGGGCGAGCAGTACTTC. Amino acids: CASSLALGEQYF.

In regard to this clone: The same CDR3 arises from other DNA sequences in this sample as well. The chain uses TRBV4-1 and TRBJ2-7, with TRBD2 identical over 8 bases. The CDR3 has 14 residues. The V gene's germline CDR1 is MGHRA and CDR2 YSYEKL. Trimming took 3 bases from V and 3 from J; bases not matched to a gene: 4. For the CDR3, the DNA is TGCGCCAGCAGCCAGGCGGGAGGTATCTACGAGCAGTACTTC. Protein: CASSQAGGIYEQYF.

This clone was seen just once. The CDR3 protein is CASSQVPGKEGYTF. For the CDR3, the DNA is TGCGCCAGCAGCCAAGTCCCCGGGAAGGAGGGCTACACCTTC. The V call is TRBV4-1, the J call TRBJ1-2; D ambiguous. V lost 1 base to trimming and J lost 8 bases, with 14 bases between them. Germline V gives CDR1 MGHRA, CDR2 YSYEKL. This CDR3 contains 14 residues.

In DNA, the CDR3 is TGTGCCAGCAGTGCAGGGTACCTTATGAACACTGAAGCTTTCTTT. Amino acid sequence: CASSAGYLMNTEAFF. This sequence joins TRBV27 and TRBJ1-1, with D tentatively TRBD1 (5 bases). The CDR3 is made up of 15 amino acids. Per germline, CDR1 MNHEY and CDR2 SMNVEV (reference sequence). Trimming took off 5 bases at V and 0 bases at J, with 13 bases between the two ends.

This chain joins TRBV15 and TRBJ2-7; 9 positions match TRBD1. The CDR3 contains 15 residues. Germline V lookup: CDR1 LNHNV, CDR2 YYDKDF (reference sequence). V was pared by 4 bases and J by 6 bases, with 10 bases of the junction left unmatched. The CDR3, as DNA: TGTGCCACCAGCAATTTGGACAGGGGACCCCTCGAGCAGTACTTC. Its protein is CATSNLDRGPLEQYF.

This chain connects TRBV7-9 to TRBJ1-1; D might be TRBD1 (5 bases). The germline V gene has CDR1 SEHNR and CDR2 FQNEAQ (reference sequence). Trimming removed 5 bases at V and 1 base at J, with 14 bases between. This CDR3 has 15 residues. The CDR3 sequence is CASSPEGYGNTEAFF. CDR3 bases: TGTGCCAGCAGCCCAGAGGGGTACGGGAACACTGAAGCTTTCTTT.

The rearrangement joins TRBV2 to TRBJ2-1, with D maybe TRBD1 (11 bases). The CDR3 totals 15 residues. V lost 6 bases, J lost 9 bases, and 21 bases lay in between. Germline CDR1 is SNHLY and CDR2 is FYNNEI. CDR3 nucleotides: TGTGCCAGCAGGTTAACTAGCGGGACAGGGGGTGAGCAGTTCTTC. It specifies CASRLTSGTGGEQFF.

CDR3 bases: TGTGCCAGCAGGAGACAATCCCCTGACAACACCATATATTTT. Its translation is CASRRQSPDNTIYF. The rearrangement uses TRBV5-5 and TRBJ1-3; D gene uncertain. The ends were cut back, 5 bases at V and 7 bases at J, with 16 bases in the middle. The germline gives CDR1 SGHKS, CDR2 YYEKEE (reference sequence). The CDR3 is made up of 14 amino acids.

The V and J genes are TRBV24-1 and TRBJ2-1; TRBD1 matches at 10 bases. Germline-derived CDR1 and CDR2 are KGHDR and SFDVKD. This CDR3 is built from 16 residues. V shed 0 bases and J 7 bases; nucleotides not matched to a gene: 5. CDR3 nucleotides: TGTGCCACCAGTGATTTGAGTGACAGGGGGCTAAATGAGCAGTTCTTC. This codes for CATSDLSDRGLNEQFF.